This entry concerns a single T cell receptor beta chain. Its antigen is currently unknown. This record comes from a study of shared clonotypes between healthy human individuals. Turning to the study itself: Three plates were used per donor for CD4 naive, three for CD4 memory, two for CD8 naive and one for CD8 memory. General study findings and limits: The authors expected sequencing depth to affect clonotype sharing among donors.

The split of CD4+ cells yielded CD45RA+ naive and CD45RA-negative memory subsets. Deep level was the assay's run setting. This table comes from immunoSEQ multiplex PCR, and its TCRdb copy is limited to in-frame clones, with some not included. Here the sample spans about 680,000 clones, around 72% being singletons. This sequence was found in a woman in her twenties or thirties in good health. Sequencing was done on a sample of memory CD4+ T cells sorted from blood. The subset was: CD45RA-negative fraction.

In DNA, the CDR3 is TGTGCCAGCAGCTCCAAGCTGGGGACTGAAGCTTTCTTT. This sequence encodes CASSSKLGTEAFF. The chain is built from TRBV7-6 and TRBJ1-1; D is unclear. The CDR3 spans 13 residues. The V and J ends lost 4 bases and 5 bases respectively, with 11 bases between them. Per the germline V gene, CDR1 is SGHVS and CDR2 is FNYEAQ. Full variable domain (remainder filled in from reference TRBV7-6 and TRBJ1-1): GAGVSQSPRYKVTKRGQDVALRCDPISGHVSLYWYRQALGQGPEFLTYFNYEAQQDKSGLPNDRFSAERPEGSISTLTIQRTEQRDSAMYRCASSSKLGTEAFFGQGTRLTVV.